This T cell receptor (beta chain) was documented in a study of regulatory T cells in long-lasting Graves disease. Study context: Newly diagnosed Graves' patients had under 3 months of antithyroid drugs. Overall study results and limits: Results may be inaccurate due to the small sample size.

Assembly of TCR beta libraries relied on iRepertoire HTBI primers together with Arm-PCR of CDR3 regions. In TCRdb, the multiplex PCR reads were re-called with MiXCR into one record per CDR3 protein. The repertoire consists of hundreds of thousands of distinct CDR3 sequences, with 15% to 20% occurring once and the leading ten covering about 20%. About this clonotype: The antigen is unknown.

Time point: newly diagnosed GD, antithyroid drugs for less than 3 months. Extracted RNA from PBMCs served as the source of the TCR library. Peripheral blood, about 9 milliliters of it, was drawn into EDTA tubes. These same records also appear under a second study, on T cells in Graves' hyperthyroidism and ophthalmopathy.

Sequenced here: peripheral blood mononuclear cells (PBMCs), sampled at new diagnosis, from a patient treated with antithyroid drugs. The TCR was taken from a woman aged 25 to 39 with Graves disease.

CDR3 residues: CASSEAKNQPQHF. CDR3 coding DNA: TGTGCCAGCAGTGAAGCAAAGAATCAGCCCCAGCATTTT. V is TRBV6-2 or TRBV6-3 and J is TRBJ1-5; D not certain. V lost 5 bases and J lost 4, with 9 bases in between. Germline V CDR1 and CDR2: MNHEY, SVGEGT. The CDR3 has 13 amino acids.